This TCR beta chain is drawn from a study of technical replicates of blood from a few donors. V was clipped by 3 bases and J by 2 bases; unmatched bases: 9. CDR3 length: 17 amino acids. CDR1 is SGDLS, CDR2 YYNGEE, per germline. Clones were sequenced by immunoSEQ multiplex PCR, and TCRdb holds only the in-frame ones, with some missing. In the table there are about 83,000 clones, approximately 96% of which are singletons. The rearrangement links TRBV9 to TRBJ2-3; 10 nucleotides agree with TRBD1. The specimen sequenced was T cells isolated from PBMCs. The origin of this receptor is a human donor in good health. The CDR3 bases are TGTGCCAGCAGCGCCAACCGGGACAGGGGTCCCACAGATACGCAGTATTTT. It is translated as CASSANRDRGPTDTQYF.